The 19 T cell receptor beta chains presented below share a single source sample, sequenced in a study of shared clonotypes between healthy human individuals. The repertoire was sequenced with immunoSEQ multiplex PCR; TCRdb's copy has only in-frame clones and lacks some. The sample consists of over 700,000 clones, roughly 72% of them appearing once. Specimen: memory CD4+ T cells sorted from blood. Described subset: CD45RA-negative fraction. The receptors come from a woman aged 30 to 39 in good health.

The chain links TRBV9 to TRBJ1-4; D call uncertain. The length of the CDR3 is 14 residues. CDR1 SGDLS and CDR2 YYNGEE come from the germline V gene. V was pared by 3 bases and J by 7 bases, with 13 bases between. The CDR3 reads CASSAGEHSEKLFF. CDR3 DNA: TGTGCCAGCAGCGCGGGCGAACATTCTGAAAAACTGTTTTTT.

The chain links TRBV7-2 to TRBJ2-7; 13 bases align to TRBD2. The CDR3 covers 15 residues. The germline gives CDR1 SGHTA, CDR2 FQGNSA. The V gene end was trimmed by 5 bases and the J gene end by 4 bases; junction bases not matched to a gene: 5. CDR3 coding DNA: TGTGCCAGCAGCACACTAGCGGGAGGGAGGTACGAGCAGTACTTC. Its translation is CASSTLAGGRYEQYF.

The rearrangement links TRBV27 to TRBJ2-2; 9 nucleotides line up with TRBD2. The V and J ends lost 5 bases and 6 bases, in that order; junction bases with no gene match: 10. CDR3 length: 16 amino acids. Germline assignment: CDR1 MNHEY and CDR2 SMNVEV (reference sequence). This CDR3 reads CASSPLGSGSAGELFF. In DNA form, the CDR3 reads TGTGCCAGCAGTCCTCTAGGTAGCGGGAGCGCCGGGGAGCTGTTTTTT.

The V gene is TRBV5-1, the J gene TRBJ2-1; TRBD2 aligns across 15 bases. J gave up 0 bases and V 4 bases, and 11 bases lay outside the gene matches. This CDR3 spans 20 amino acids. Germline V lookup: CDR1 SGHRS, CDR2 YFSETQ. Here the CDR3 reads CASSPRTSGRAGYSYNEQFF. CDR3 coding DNA: TGCGCCAGCAGCCCTCGGACTAGCGGGAGGGCCGGGTACTCCTACAATGAGCAGTTCTTC.

V usage is TRBV28 and J usage is TRBJ2-3; possibly TRBD1 for D (6 bases). The CDR3 spans 15 residues. The V end lost 7 bases, the J end lost 4 bases, and 18 bases lay between the germline ends. Germline CDR1 and CDR2: MDHEN and SYDVKM. The chain's CDR3 is CASKSRGEGADTQYF. CDR3 DNA sequence: TGTGCCAGCAAGTCCCGGGGAGAGGGGGCAGATACGCAGTATTTT. The full variable domain, rest sourced from reference TRBV28 and TRBJ2-3, is DVKVTQSSRYLVKRTGEKVFLECVQDMDHENMFWYRQDPGLGLRLIYFSYDVKMKEKGDIPEGYSVSREKKERFSLILESASTNQTSMYLCASKSRGEGADTQYFGPGTRLTVL.

The V call is TRBV11-2, the J call TRBJ2-1; D is undetermined. Per germline, CDR1 SGHAT and CDR2 FQNNGV. V dropped 0 bases and J dropped 10 bases, with 16 bases sitting between them. CDR3 size: 15 residues. The CDR3 spells CASSLDRTSRSEQFF. The CDR3 DNA follows: TGTGCCAGCAGCTTAGATCGTACCTCTCGGAGCGAGCAGTTCTTC.

The count of this clone is one. The V and J genes are TRBV7-8 and TRBJ2-3, with 9 bases identical to TRBD2. Per the germline V gene, CDR1 is SGHVS and CDR2 is FQNEAQ. CDR3 length equals 16 residues. V trimming: 4 bases; J trimming: 3 bases; junction bases outside the gene matches: 8. CDR3 region: CASSYETSGRTDTQYF. The CDR3 DNA is TGTGCCAGCAGCTACGAGACTAGCGGCCGAACAGATACGCAGTATTTT.

As DNA, the CDR3 is TGTGCCAGCAGCTCGTCCGACCGGGACGGATACTACGAGCAGTACTTC. It translates to CASSSSDRDGYYEQYF. The chain employs TRBV7-9 and TRBJ2-7, with D possibly being TRBD1 or TRBD2 (5 bases each). This CDR3 has 16 residues. CDR1 SEHNR and CDR2 FQNEAQ come from the germline V gene (reference sequence). V lost 4 bases to trimming and J lost 3 bases, with 19 bases between them.

This chain uses TRBV28 with TRBJ2-1; D is ambiguous. The V and J ends lost 4 bases and 2 bases respectively, with 15 bases between them. From germline, CDR1 is MDHEN and CDR2 SYDVKM. This CDR3 contains 16 residues. The CDR3 sequence: CASSYPKTLAYNEQFF. The DNA for the CDR3 is TGTGCCAGCAGTTACCCCAAGACACTCGCCTACAATGAGCAGTTCTTC.

This clone was seen more than once but under ten times. The CDR3 coding sequence is TGTGCCAGCAGCTTACTAGCGGTGGCGAACACCGGGGAGCTGTTTTTT. As protein: CASSLLAVANTGELFF. This chain connects TRBV5-6 to TRBJ2-2; 8 nucleotides match TRBD2. Germline V gives CDR1 SGHDT, CDR2 YYEEEE. This CDR3 is 16 amino acids long. The V gene end was trimmed by 2 bases and the J gene end by 0 bases; junction bases not matched to a gene: 3.

V and J are TRBV11-3 and TRBJ2-1; D remains ambiguous. The CDR3 totals 12 residues. Germline CDR1 reads SGHNT; CDR2 reads YENEEA. The V gene lost 5 bases and the J gene lost 8 bases, with 10 bases spanning the gap. CDR3 DNA sequence: TGTGCCAGCAGCCAGCTGGGCGATGAGCAGTTCTTC. This encodes CASSQLGDEQFF. Full variable domain (rest looked up from reference TRBV11-3 and TRBJ2-1): EAGVVQSPRYKIIEKKQPVAFWCNPISGHNTLYWYLQNLGQGPELLIRYENEEAVDDSQLPKDRFSAERLKGVDSTLKIQPAELGDSAVYLCASSQLGDEQFFGPGTRLTVL.

This clone has more than one count but fewer than ten. In DNA form, the CDR3 reads TGTGCCAGCAGCTCCCCTAGCGGGAACCTCTACGGTGAGCAGTTCTTC. It yields the protein CASSSPSGNLYGEQFF. V and J are TRBV7-2 and TRBJ2-1; TRBD2 matches 9 bases. The germline CDR1 and CDR2 sequences are SGHTA and FQGNSA. The CDR3 extends over 16 amino acids. The V and J ends lost 4 bases and 9 bases, in that order; junction bases with no gene match: 13.

This clone has just a few counts. The chain carries TRBV27 and TRBJ2-2; a weak D match, TRBD2 (5 bases). Germline V gives CDR1 MNHEY, CDR2 SMNVEV (reference sequence). Trimming pared 3 bases from V and 0 bases from J, leaving 8 bases between. The CDR3 is 15 residues long. The CDR3 coding sequence is TGTGCCAGCAGTTTCCGAGCGGCGAACACCGGGGAGCTGTTTTTT. It specifies CASSFRAANTGELFF.

This clone was observed a few times. This chain uses TRBV4-1 with TRBJ1-5; no firm D call. Deletions cut 4 bases from V and 5 bases from J, with 15 bases between. CDR1 is MGHRA, CDR2 YSYEKL, per germline. CDR3 length equals 15 residues. CDR3: CASSLRVGSDQPQHF. The CDR3 DNA reads as TGCGCCAGCAGCCTCCGGGTAGGGAGCGATCAGCCCCAGCATTTT.

This clone was counted a single time. This chain connects TRBV7-9 to TRBJ1-4; D uncertain. The CDR3 is 14 residues long. Trimming stripped 2 bases from V and 8 bases from J, with 12 bases between. Per the germline V gene, CDR1 is SEHNR and CDR2 is FQNEAQ (reference sequence). The CDR3 coding sequence is TGTGCCAGCAGCTTATTACGGAGGCAGGAAAAACTGTTTTTT. Translated: CASSLLRRQEKLFF.

This clone was found once. The rearrangement joins TRBV29-1 to TRBJ1-2; possible D gene TRBD1, 6 bases. This CDR3 region has 14 residues. Germline V lookup: CDR1 SQVTM, CDR2 ANQGSEA. The V and J ends lost 0 bases and 4 bases respectively, with 12 bases between them. The CDR3: CSVEDRGNVYGYTF. CDR3 bases: TGCAGCGTTGAAGATAGGGGGAACGTCTATGGCTACACCTTC. The complete variable domain, with remaining parts taken from reference TRBV29-1 and TRBJ1-2, reads SAVISQKPSRDICQRGTSLTIQCQVDSQVTMMFWYRQQPGQSLTLIATANQGSEATYESGFVIDKFPISRPNLTFSTLTVSNMSPEDSSIYLCSVEDRGNVYGYTFGSGTRLTVV.

The V gene is TRBV28, the J gene TRBJ2-3; 7 nucleotides match TRBD2. Germline trimming cut 2 bases from V and 4 bases from J; bases unmatched to any gene: 6. From germline, CDR1 is MDHEN and CDR2 SYDVKM. This CDR3 has 15 amino acids. CDR3 amino acids: CASSLAGDYADTQYF. The CDR3 coding sequence is TGTGCCAGCAGTTTAGCGGGAGACTACGCAGATACGCAGTATTTT.

The gene calls are TRBV19 and TRBJ2-2; 7 nucleotides match TRBD1. CDR1 and CDR2 (germline): LNHDA, SQIVND (reference sequence). The CDR3 covers 14 residues. The V segment lost 10 bases and the J segment 0 bases; nucleotides outside the gene matches: 5. CDR3 protein: CAIGGQSNTGELFF. CDR3 coding DNA: TGTGCCATTGGGGGACAGTCGAACACCGGGGAGCTGTTTTTT.

The chain has TRBV2 and TRBJ1-5, with 10 bases fitting TRBD1. CDR1 is SNHLY, CDR2 FYNNEI, per germline. The length of the CDR3 is 15 residues. J lost 3 bases, V lost 6 bases, and 5 bases had no gene match. CDR3 nucleotide sequence: TGTGCCAGCAGCCGGGACAGGGGCCCCAATCAGCCCCAGCATTTT. Its protein is CASSRDRGPNQPQHF.